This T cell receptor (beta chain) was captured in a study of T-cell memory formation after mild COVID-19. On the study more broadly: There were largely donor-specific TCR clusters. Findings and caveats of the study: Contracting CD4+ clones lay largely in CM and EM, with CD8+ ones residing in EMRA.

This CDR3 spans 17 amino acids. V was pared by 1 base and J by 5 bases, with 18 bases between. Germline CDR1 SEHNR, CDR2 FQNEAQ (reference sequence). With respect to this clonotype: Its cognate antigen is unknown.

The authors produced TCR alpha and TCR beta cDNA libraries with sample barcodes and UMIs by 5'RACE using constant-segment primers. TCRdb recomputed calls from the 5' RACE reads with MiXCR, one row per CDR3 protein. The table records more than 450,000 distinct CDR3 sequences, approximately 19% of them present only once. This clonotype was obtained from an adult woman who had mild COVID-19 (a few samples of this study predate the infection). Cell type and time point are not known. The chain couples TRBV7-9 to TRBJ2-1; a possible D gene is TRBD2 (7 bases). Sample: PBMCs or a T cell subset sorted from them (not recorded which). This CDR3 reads CASSLGNRRGPNNEQFF. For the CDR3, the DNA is TGTGCCAGCAGCTTAGGGAATAGGCGGGGGCCCAACAATGAGCAGTTCTTC.